Shown below are 20 T cell receptor beta chains from a single sample sequenced in a study of graft-versus-host responses after intestinal transplantation. These TCRs' antigens remain unknown. Here immunoSEQ multiplex PCR was the method, and the copy in TCRdb shows in-frame clones only, minus some. Of around 97,000 clones in the sample, around 90% were seen once. The specimen was unstimulated CD8+ T cells sorted from spleen or lymph node cells, collected before intestinal transplant. The receptors derive from a human donor who received an intestinal transplant.

In its sample, this clone was seen a few times. V and J are TRBV6-1 and TRBJ2-7, with D uncertain. The CDR3 consists of 14 residues. Germline loops: CDR1 MNHNS, CDR2 SASEGT. Trimming left V 8 bases short and J 6 bases short, with 20 bases between. DNA of the CDR3: TGTGCCAGCTGGCGGTCAGAATGGGCCTCCGAGCAGTACTTC. Translation: CASWRSEWASEQYF.

The V call is TRBV27, the J call TRBJ1-4; 7 bases are a match to TRBD1. V shed 6 bases, J shed 6 bases, and the junction held 4 bases outside the gene matches. Germline V lookup: CDR1 MNHEY, CDR2 SMNVEV (reference sequence). This CDR3 contains 13 residues. The DNA of the CDR3 is TGTGCCAGCAGCACAGGGGAGTATGAAAAACTGTTTTTT. Translated, it gives CASSTGEYEKLFF.

The V and J genes are TRBV6-1 and TRBJ2-1; 7 nucleotides agree with TRBD2. The V gene's germline CDR1 is MNHNS and CDR2 SASEGT. Trimming cost V 4 bases and J 0 bases; bases outside gene matches: 0. The CDR3 loop spans 14 amino acids. The DNA for the CDR3 is TGTGCCAGCAGTGGGGACTACTCCTACAATGAGCAGTTCTTC. This codes for CASSGDYSYNEQFF.

V is TRBV30 and J is TRBJ1-1, with 8 bases fitting TRBD1. Germline values: CDR1 GTSNPN, CDR2 SVGIG (reference sequence). V lost 7 bases to trimming and J lost 1 base; unmatched junction nucleotides: 2. This CDR3 spans 12 amino acids. The CDR3 DNA follows: TGTGCCTCTGACAGGGGGAACACTGAAGCTTTCTTT. It codes for CASDRGNTEAFF.

J is TRBJ2-3 and V is TRBV27, with D hard to call. Trimming removed 7 bases at V and 0 bases at J, with 11 bases between. The CDR3 extends over 14 amino acids. The germline gives CDR1 MNHEY, CDR2 SMNVEV (reference sequence). The CDR3 loop reads CASTRSPSTDTQYF. The CDR3 nucleotides read TGTGCCAGCACCCGGTCCCCTAGCACAGATACGCAGTATTTT.

This CDR3 is CASSQSEGRYEQYF. The CDR3 coding sequence is TGCGCCAGCAGCCAGTCGGAGGGAAGGTACGAGCAGTACTTC. The gene calls are TRBV4-1 and TRBJ2-7; tentative D call: TRBD2 (6 bases). V was shortened by 3 bases and J by 4 bases, with 13 bases between the two germline ends. Germline assignment: CDR1 MGHRA and CDR2 YSYEKL. This CDR3 spans 14 amino acids.

The CDR3, as DNA: TGTGCCAGCAGCTTTGGGCGAATGGGACTAGCGGGTTACGAGCAGTACTTC. Amino acids: CASSFGRMGLAGYEQYF. The chain recombines TRBV7-9 with TRBJ2-7; TRBD2 aligns across 12 bases. The CDR3 spans 17 residues. V trimming: 3 bases; J trimming: 4 bases; junction bases outside the gene matches: 10. Germline V gene lookup returns CDR1 SEHNR and CDR2 FQNEAQ (reference sequence).

The chain carries TRBV2 and TRBJ2-5; TRBD2 might be the D (6 bases). CDR1 is SNHLY, CDR2 FYNNEI, per germline. The CDR3 spans 15 residues. V lost 3 bases and J 2 bases, leaving 13 bases between the germline ends. The DNA of the CDR3 is TGTGCCAGCAGTGATGCGGAGGGGAGGCAAGAGACCCAGTACTTC. Its protein product is CASSDAEGRQETQYF.

The V and J genes are TRBV4-2 and TRBJ1-2; no reliable D call. The CDR3 has 17 residues. The germline V gene has CDR1 LGHNA and CDR2 YNFKEQ. V dropped 3 bases and J dropped 0 bases, with 17 bases sitting between them. CDR3 nucleotides: TGTGCCAGCAGCCATCCCACTGAGACGGTTACTAACTATGGCTACACCTTC. Residues: CASSHPTETVTNYGYTF.

The chain employs TRBV7-6 and TRBJ2-5; 7 bases are a match to TRBD2. There are 15 residues in the CDR3. Losses at the gene ends were 2 bases for V and 5 bases for J; bases not matched to a gene: 8. CDR1 SGHVS and CDR2 FNYEAQ come from the germline V gene. This CDR3 is CASSLRVGGDETQYF. Here the CDR3 DNA reads TGTGCCAGCAGCTTACGGGTGGGAGGGGACGAGACCCAGTACTTC.

The chain employs TRBV28 and TRBJ2-7; 10 bases align to TRBD2. Trimming at V came to 5 bases and at J to 6 bases, leaving 13 bases not matched to a gene. This CDR3 is built from 16 residues. CDR1 is MDHEN, CDR2 SYDVKM, per germline. The DNA of the CDR3 is TGTGCCAGCAGTAGAGGACTAGCGGATCCGTTTCCCGAGCAGTACTTC. This codes for CASSRGLADPFPEQYF.

The V call is TRBV13, the J call TRBJ2-3, with 12 bases aligning to TRBD2. From germline, CDR1 is PRHDT and CDR2 FYEKMQ (reference sequence). The length of the CDR3 is 14 residues. Trimming at V came to 7 bases and at J to 4 bases, leaving 3 bases not matched to a gene. The CDR3 sequence: CASITSGRSDTQYF. The CDR3 DNA sequence: TGTGCCAGCATCACTAGCGGGAGGTCAGATACGCAGTATTTT.

The chain links TRBV4-1 to TRBJ2-7; 7 bases align to TRBD1. Germline assignment: CDR1 MGHRA and CDR2 YSYEKL. Trimming took 7 bases from V and 3 from J; bases not matched to a gene: 3. The length of the CDR3 is 12 residues. The CDR3 spells CASKGGSYEQYF. The CDR3, as DNA: TGCGCCAGCAAAGGGGGCAGCTACGAGCAGTACTTC.

This sequence joins TRBV12-5 and TRBJ2-7; D may be TRBD1 (6 bases). The V and J ends lost 5 bases and 6 bases respectively, with 17 bases between them. The CDR3 contains 14 residues. Germline V CDR1 and CDR2: LGHNT, FRNRAP. CDR3 protein: CASGPGEWGPEQYF. The CDR3 DNA is TGTGCTAGTGGTCCGGGCGAATGGGGGCCCGAGCAGTACTTC.

The rearrangement uses TRBV6-1 and TRBJ1-2, with D possibly TRBD1 on 5 matching bases. Deletions cut 7 bases from V and 4 bases from J, with 13 bases between. CDR3 size: 13 residues. In germline, CDR1 is MNHNS, CDR2 SASEGT. CDR3: CASTPGGGYGYTF. The DNA for the CDR3 is TGTGCCAGCACACCTGGGGGGGGCTATGGCTACACCTTC.

In this sample, this clone turned up a few times. V gene TRBV6-5 combines with J gene TRBJ1-6; a possible D gene is TRBD1 (6 bases). CDR3 length: 14 residues. Per the germline V gene, CDR1 is MNHEY and CDR2 is SVGAGI. V was clipped by 5 bases and J by 6 bases, with 11 bases between them. The CDR3 coding sequence is TGTGCCAGCAGTCCCGACAGGCTTAATTCACCCCTCCACTTT. This translates into CASSPDRLNSPLHF.

The genes are TRBV5-1 and TRBJ1-3, with D unresolved. The CDR3 consists of 15 residues. Trimming shortened V by 0 bases and J by 0 bases, and 7 bases separated the two germline ends. Looked up from germline, CDR1 is SGHRS and CDR2 is YFSETQ. CDR3 in amino acids: CASSLATHSGNTIYF. The CDR3 DNA follows: TGCGCCAGCAGCTTGGCCACGCACTCTGGAAACACCATATATTTT.

The chain employs TRBV6-5 and TRBJ2-3; D ambiguous. The CDR3 sequence is 14 residues long. Germline V gene data show CDR1 as MNHEY and CDR2 as SVGAGI. Trimming removed 5 bases from V and 1 base from J, with 10 bases in between. For the CDR3, the DNA is TGTGCCAGCAGTGTAGGGCCGGGCACAGATACGCAGTATTTT. Translation: CASSVGPGTDTQYF.

This chain uses TRBV6-5 with TRBJ1-2; D not resolved. The V and J ends lost 0 bases and 0 bases respectively, with 2 bases between them. Germline assignment: CDR1 MNHEY and CDR2 SVGAGI. The CDR3 length is 13 residues. Written as DNA, the CDR3 is TGTGCCAGCAGTTACTCCCCTAACTATGGCTACACCTTC. This gives the protein CASSYSPNYGYTF.

J is TRBJ2-7 and V is TRBV11-2; D call uncertain. Trimming stripped 3 bases from V and 2 bases from J, with 2 bases between. This CDR3 contains 11 residues. Germline V gives CDR1 SGHAT, CDR2 FQNNGV. The CDR3 DNA is TGTGCCAGCAGCTTGCCCTACGAGCAGTACTTC. Amino acid sequence: CASSLPYEQYF. Looking up the rest from reference TRBV11-2 and TRBJ2-7 gives the full variable domain: EAGVAQSPRYKIIEKRQSVAFWCNPISGHATLYWYQQILGQGPKLLIQFQNNGVVDDSQLPKDRFSAERLKGVDSTLKIQPAKLEDSAVYLCASSLPYEQYFGPGTRLTVT.